One sample yielded the 9 T cell receptor beta chains listed below, sequenced in a study of T cells in Graves' hyperthyroidism and ophthalmopathy. TCR beta CDR3 sequences were amplified from RNA transcripts. The HTBI primer set drove a first-round RT-PCR of the TCR CDR3. TCRdb reprocessed the multiplex PCR reads with MiXCR, giving one entry per CDR3 protein. In the table there are 500,000 or so distinct CDR3 sequences, roughly 17% of which are singletons. The specimen sequenced was blood. These receptor sequences come from a woman between 18 and 30 years old with Graves' ophthalmopathy.

The rearrangement joins TRBV7-2 to TRBJ2-4; D may correspond to TRBD1 or TRBD2 (7 bases each). The CDR3 loop spans 14 amino acids. V lost 4 bases, J lost 6 bases, and 13 bases lay in between. Germline V CDR1 and CDR2: SGHTA, FQGNSA. CDR3 DNA sequence: TGTGCCAGCAGCTACACAGGGGAGGGAAACATTCAGTACTTC. The encoded protein is CASSYTGEGNIQYF.

Ten or more counts support this clonotype. CDR3 in amino acids: CASRPGTHYGYTF. For the CDR3, the DNA is TGTGCCAGCAGACCCGGGACACACTATGGCTACACCTTC. The chain couples TRBV2 to TRBJ1-2; tentative D call: TRBD1 (6 bases). CDR1 and CDR2 from the germline V gene are SNHLY and FYNNEI. Trimming pared 6 bases from V and 3 bases from J, leaving 11 bases between. This CDR3 is 13 amino acids long.

Only a few counts were recorded for this clonotype. The CDR3 sequence is CASSLVASGHNEQFF. Written as DNA, the CDR3 is TGTGCCAGCAGCTTAGTGGCTAGCGGACACAATGAGCAGTTCTTC. The rearrangement links TRBV11-2 to TRBJ2-1; 7 bases are a match to TRBD2. Losses at the gene ends were 1 base for V and 5 bases for J; bases not matched to a gene: 5. Germline V lookup: CDR1 SGHAT, CDR2 FQNNGV. There are 15 residues in the CDR3.

At least ten counts were recorded for this clonotype. The chain links TRBV2 to TRBJ2-1, with a tentative D call TRBD2 (7 bases). This CDR3 spans 14 amino acids. The germline V gene encodes CDR1 SNHLY and CDR2 FYNNEI. The V gene lost 8 bases and the J gene lost 9 bases, with 20 bases spanning the gap. The CDR3 DNA sequence: TGTGCCAGCTACCCGTTGCAGGGGAGGGGTGAGCAGTTCTTC. The encoded protein is CASYPLQGRGEQFF.

This clonotype was seen a few times. This chain uses TRBV29-1 with TRBJ2-3; TRBD2 matches at 11 bases. V trimming: 5 bases; J trimming: 0 bases; junction bases outside the gene matches: 13. The CDR3 length is 18 residues. Looked up from germline, CDR1 is SQVTM and CDR2 is ANQGSEA. The CDR3 region is CSVKGLAVEDPSTDTQYF. Here the CDR3 DNA reads TGCAGCGTTAAGGGACTAGCGGTAGAGGACCCTAGCACAGATACGCAGTATTTT.

This clonotype was picked up many times. The CDR3 DNA reads as TGTGCCAGCAGCTTAACTGGGGAGGGAGGCGAAAATGAAGCTTTCTTT. Its protein product is CASSLTGEGGENEAFF. The chain carries TRBV13 and TRBJ1-1; D is unresolved. There are 16 residues in the CDR3. Germline CDR1 and CDR2: PRHDT and FYEKMQ (reference sequence). Between the trimmed V and J ends, which lost 2 bases and 7 bases, there was a span of 20 bases. The full variable domain, with the rest looked up from reference TRBV13 and TRBJ1-1, is AAGVIQSPRHLIKEKRETATLKCYPIPRHDTVYWYQQGPGQDPQFLISFYEKMQSDKGSIPDRFSAQQFSDYHSELNMSSLELGDSALYFCASSLTGEGGENEAFFGQGTRLTVV.

The V gene is TRBV7-9, the J gene TRBJ1-2, with D perhaps TRBD1 (5 bases). Germline V gene sequence: CDR1 SEHNR, CDR2 FQNEAQ (reference sequence). The CDR3 is made up of 15 amino acids. The V end was cut by 3 bases, the J end by 5 bases, with 16 bases between. The CDR3, as DNA: TGTGCCAGCAGCTTTACCCTGGGACGGATTTATGGCTACACCTTC. This sequence encodes CASSFTLGRIYGYTF.

This clonotype was observed a few times. V is TRBV7-9 and J is TRBJ1-6, with a weak D call TRBD1 (6 bases). The CDR3 sequence is 16 residues long. Trimming cost V 5 bases and J 3 bases, with 14 bases left between them. Germline V gene sequence: CDR1 SEHNR, CDR2 FQNEAQ (reference sequence). The CDR3, as DNA: TGTGCCAGCAGCGGATCAGGGGACTTCTATAATTCACCCCTCCACTTT. Protein product: CASSGSGDFYNSPLHF.

This clonotype was observed a handful of times. CDR3 in amino acids: CASSPYTGLAGGGRELFF. CDR3 bases: TGTGCCAGCAGCCCATACACCGGACTAGCGGGAGGTGGCCGGGAGCTGTTTTTT. V gene TRBV7-9 combines with J gene TRBJ2-2; 14 nucleotides agree with TRBD2. Trimming cost V 5 bases and J 9 bases; bases outside gene matches: 14. From germline, CDR1 is SEHNR and CDR2 FQNEAQ (reference sequence). The CDR3 is made up of 18 amino acids.